The rows below give T cell receptor beta chains drawn from one sample of a study of T cell responses to AZD1222 COVID-19 vaccine. Here immunoSEQ multiplex PCR was the method, and the copy in TCRdb shows in-frame clones only, minus some. The repertoire has some 50,000 clones, around 87% of them found once; the top ten carry approximately 16%. Here the sequenced sample was peripheral blood, taken on day 0 of AZD1222 vaccination. These receptors all come from an adult in good health. The CDR3 runs from the conserved cysteine through the conserved F or W. The D gene is left open where the match is weak.

j_gene: TRBJ1-5; v_gene: TRBV19; d_gene: TRBD1; len: 15; CDR3nt: TGTGCCAGTAGCCGAATCCGCCAGGGGGGCCAGCCCCAGCATTTT; CDR3aa: CASSRIRQGGQPQHF
j_gene: TRBJ1-2; v_gene: TRBV18; d_gene: -; len: 14; CDR3nt: TGTGCCAGCTCGCCAGGGCCAAATAACTATGGCTACACCTTC; CDR3aa: CASSPGPNNYGYTF
j_gene: TRBJ1-5; v_gene: TRBV6-4; d_gene: -; len: 15; CDR3nt: TGTGCCAGCAGTGACTCAGGGGGAAGCAATCAGCCCCAGCATTTT; CDR3aa: CASSDSGGSNQPQHF
j_gene: TRBJ2-1; v_gene: TRBV6-2/TRBV6-3; d_gene: TRBD2; len: 17; CDR3nt: TGTGCCAGCAGTTACTCTAGCGGGAGGGCCATTGGCAATGAGCAGTTCTTC; CDR3aa: CASSYSSGRAIGNEQFF
j_gene: TRBJ2-7; v_gene: TRBV29-1; d_gene: -; len: 11; CDR3nt: TGCGCCGGGGCGGAGCTATACGAGCAGTACTTC; CDR3aa: CAGAELYEQYF
j_gene: TRBJ2-7; v_gene: TRBV4-2; d_gene: -; len: 15; CDR3nt: TGTGCCAGCAGCCAAGAAGGGTCGGGCTCCTACGAGCAGTACTTC; CDR3aa: CASSQEGSGSYEQYF
j_gene: TRBJ1-2; v_gene: TRBV15; d_gene: -; len: 16; CDR3nt: TGTGCCACCAGCAGAGATGAGGGGGTCACGGACTATGGCTACACCTTC; CDR3aa: CATSRDEGVTDYGYTF
j_gene: TRBJ2-1; v_gene: TRBV7-3; d_gene: TRBD2; len: 15; CDR3nt: TGTGCCAGCAGCTATGGACTAGTATCCTACAATGAGCAGTTCTTC; CDR3aa: CASSYGLVSYNEQFF
j_gene: TRBJ1-2; v_gene: TRBV28; d_gene: -; len: 17; CDR3nt: TGTGCCAGCAGTTTTCAAGGACAGCCGCCTTTTAACTATGGCTACACCTTC; CDR3aa: CASSFQGQPPFNYGYTF
j_gene: TRBJ2-3; v_gene: TRBV29-1; d_gene: TRBD1; len: 14; CDR3nt: TGCAGCGTTGGGGGGACAGGGGTCGCAGATACGCAGTATTTT; CDR3aa: CSVGGTGVADTQYF
j_gene: TRBJ2-3; v_gene: TRBV19; d_gene: -; len: 15; CDR3nt: TGTGCCAGTAGTAACGCCTGGGGTCGCACAGATACGCAGTATTTT; CDR3aa: CASSNAWGRTDTQYF
j_gene: TRBJ1-2; v_gene: TRBV13; d_gene: -; len: 12; CDR3nt: TGTGCCAGCAACTTAGAGGGGGGCGGCTACACCTTC; CDR3aa: CASNLEGGGYTF
j_gene: TRBJ1-1; v_gene: TRBV10-3; d_gene: TRBD1; len: 14; CDR3nt: TGTGCCATCAGTGGCAGGGGGGGGGACACTGAAGCTTTCTTT; CDR3aa: CAISGRGGDTEAFF
j_gene: TRBJ2-2; v_gene: TRBV6-5; d_gene: -; len: 12; CDR3nt: TGTGCCAGCAGTTACTCGGGCGGGGAGCTGTTTTTT; CDR3aa: CASSYSGGELFF
j_gene: TRBJ1-2; v_gene: TRBV7-3; d_gene: TRBD1; len: 15; CDR3nt: TGTGCCAGCAGCCAGACCGGGACAGGGTTTTCTGGCTACACCTTC; CDR3aa: CASSQTGTGFSGYTF
j_gene: TRBJ2-5; v_gene: TRBV25-1; d_gene: -; len: 15; CDR3nt: TGTGCCAGCAGTGAGACGGTAGGGAACCCAGAGACCCAGTACTTC; CDR3aa: CASSETVGNPETQYF
j_gene: TRBJ1-1; v_gene: TRBV30; d_gene: TRBD1; len: 13; CDR3nt: TGTGCCTGGAGCCTACAGGGGTGGACTGAAGCTTTCTTT; CDR3aa: CAWSLQGWTEAFF
j_gene: TRBJ2-7; v_gene: TRBV28; d_gene: -; len: 10; CDR3nt: TGTGCCAGCAGTGGCTACGAGCAGTACTTC; CDR3aa: CASSGYEQYF
j_gene: TRBJ2-2; v_gene: TRBV11-1; d_gene: TRBD2; len: 14; CDR3nt: TGTGCCAGCAGCAGGAGGGAGGGATTGGGGGAGCTGTTTTTT; CDR3aa: CASSRREGLGELFF
j_gene: TRBJ1-5; v_gene: TRBV7-2; d_gene: TRBD1; len: 16; CDR3nt: TGTGCCAGCAGCTTATTGGGACAGAATAGCAATCAGCCCCAGCATTTT; CDR3aa: CASSLLGQNSNQPQHF
j_gene: TRBJ1-4; v_gene: TRBV6-5; d_gene: -; len: 12; CDR3nt: TGTGCCAGCAGTTACTCCAGGGGAAAACTGTTTTTT; CDR3aa: CASSYSRGKLFF
j_gene: TRBJ1-5; v_gene: TRBV10-3; d_gene: -; len: 13; CDR3nt: TGTGCCATCAGTGAGTACAGGCGGGAGCCCCAGCATTTT; CDR3aa: CAISEYRREPQHF
j_gene: TRBJ2-7; v_gene: TRBV2; d_gene: -; len: 14; CDR3nt: TGTGCCAGCAGTGAAGAGCGGGTCTCCTACGAGCAGTACTTC; CDR3aa: CASSEERVSYEQYF
j_gene: TRBJ1-4; v_gene: TRBV28; d_gene: TRBD1; len: 16; CDR3nt: TGTGCCAGCAGTTTACCCGGGACAGGGACTAATGAAAAACTGTTTTTT; CDR3aa: CASSLPGTGTNEKLFF
j_gene: TRBJ2-7; v_gene: TRBV2; d_gene: -; len: 11; CDR3nt: TGTGCCAGCAGTGTCCAGGGGAAGCAGTACTTC; CDR3aa: CASSVQGKQYF
j_gene: TRBJ1-6; v_gene: TRBV9; d_gene: -; len: 11; CDR3nt: TGTGCCAGTAAAGGGTACTCACCCCTCCACTTT; CDR3aa: CASKGYSPLHF